These T cell receptor beta chains were read from a single sample in a study of CD8 T cells in ankylosing spondylitis. MiXCR, applied by TCRdb to the 5' RACE reads, yields one record per CDR3 protein. The sample carries 120,000 or so distinct CDR3 sequences, about 13% recorded once. Input material: blood, either unsorted or a sorted T cell fraction (not recorded which). These TCRs come from a female donor with ankylosing spondylitis or in good health (not recorded which). Both conserved end residues are trimmed from each CDR3.

V gene: TRBV5-1
J gene: TRBJ2-2
CDR3 protein: ASSQTENTGELF

V gene: TRBV5-1
J gene: TRBJ2-5
CDR3 protein: ASTPGGETQY

V gene: TRBV29-1
J gene: TRBJ2-2
CDR3 protein: SVDRQNTGELF

V gene: TRBV7-2
J gene: TRBJ2-7
CDR3 protein: ASSLAGALYEQY

V gene: TRBV7-2
J gene: TRBJ1-2
CDR3 protein: ASSLGTTPYGYT

V gene: TRBV20-1
J gene: TRBJ1-3
CDR3 protein: SARGTTGNTIY

V gene: TRBV5-1
J gene: TRBJ2-1
CDR3 protein: ASSLALAGFPPYNEQF

V gene: TRBV12-3/TRBV12-4
J gene: TRBJ1-3
CDR3 protein: ASTPLQTGNTIY

V gene: TRBV2
J gene: TRBJ2-1
CDR3 protein: ASGLASVGNEQF

V gene: TRBV10-3
J gene: TRBJ2-5
CDR3 protein: ATGTPSQETQY

V gene: TRBV12-3/TRBV12-4
J gene: TRBJ2-4
CDR3 protein: ASRPSGGPPTVY

V gene: TRBV20-1
J gene: TRBJ2-1
CDR3 protein: SAGGGTGVNEQF

V gene: TRBV11-2
J gene: TRBJ2-7
CDR3 protein: ASSHSGRAYEQY

V gene: TRBV29-1
J gene: TRBJ2-7
CDR3 protein: SVAPDRLSYEQY

V gene: TRBV6-1
J gene: TRBJ2-7
CDR3 protein: ASTLAYEQY

V gene: TRBV12-3/TRBV12-4
J gene: TRBJ2-7
CDR3 protein: ASSLGTLREQY

V gene: TRBV7-8
J gene: TRBJ2-1
CDR3 protein: ASSFGRDRYNEQF

V gene: TRBV5-1
J gene: TRBJ2-7
CDR3 protein: ASSSGTGDQYYEQY

V gene: TRBV29-1
J gene: TRBJ2-5
CDR3 protein: SASPKGGQETQY

V gene: TRBV9
J gene: TRBJ1-2
CDR3 protein: ASSVQNTGYGYT

V gene: TRBV3-1
J gene: TRBJ2-1
CDR3 protein: ASSPTDNEQF

V gene: TRBV4-2
J gene: TRBJ1-5
CDR3 protein: ASSQVFRKVNQPQH

V gene: TRBV5-1
J gene: TRBJ2-5
CDR3 protein: ASSQRAGKETQY

V gene: TRBV5-1
J gene: TRBJ2-2
CDR3 protein: ASSLADVLPNTGELF

V gene: TRBV7-9
J gene: TRBJ2-3
CDR3 protein: ASSSQGRLWDTQY

V gene: TRBV20-1
J gene: TRBJ2-7
CDR3 protein: SARDFVRTGDAGGELY

V gene: TRBV14
J gene: TRBJ1-6
CDR3 protein: ASTQGPSSPLH